The clone carrying this TCR beta chain is identified as large from frequency. Its specificity is not known. This sample is part of a study of CD8 T cells in cerebrospinal fluid in Alzheimer's disease. Study-wide points: No causal link between EBV and Alzheimer's follows from EBV-specific cerebrospinal fluid TCRs, authors warned.

One entry per CDR3 protein, without DNA, is what TCRdb gives after re-calling the 10x single-cell sequencing reads. Its table lists about 1,500 distinct CDR3 sequences. The CDR3 sequence is 13 residues long. Germline V lookup: CDR1 SGHRS, CDR2 YFSETQ. The receptor's source is a human donor in good health. Sequencing was carried out using cerebrospinal fluid. The rearrangement uses TRBV5-1 and TRBJ1-2; checking the TCRdb D call of TRBD1 is not possible without DNA. The CDR3 reads CASSISDSGGYTF.